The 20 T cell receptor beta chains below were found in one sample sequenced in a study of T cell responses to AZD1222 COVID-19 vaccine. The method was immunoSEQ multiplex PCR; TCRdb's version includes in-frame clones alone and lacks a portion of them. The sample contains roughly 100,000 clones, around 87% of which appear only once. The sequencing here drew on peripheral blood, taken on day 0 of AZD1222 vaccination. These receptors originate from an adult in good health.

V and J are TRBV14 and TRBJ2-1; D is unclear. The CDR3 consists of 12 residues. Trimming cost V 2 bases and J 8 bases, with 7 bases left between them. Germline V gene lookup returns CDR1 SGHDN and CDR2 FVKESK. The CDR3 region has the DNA TGTGCCAGCAGCCAAATTACGCATGAGCAGTTCTTC. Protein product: CASSQITHEQFF.

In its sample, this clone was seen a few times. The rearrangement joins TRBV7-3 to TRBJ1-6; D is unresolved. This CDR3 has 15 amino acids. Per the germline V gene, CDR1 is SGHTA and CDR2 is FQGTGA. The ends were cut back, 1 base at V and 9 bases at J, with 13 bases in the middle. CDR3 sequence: CASSLRAVAGSPLHF. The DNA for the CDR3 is TGTGCCAGCAGCTTAAGGGCGGTCGCGGGTTCACCCCTCCACTTT.

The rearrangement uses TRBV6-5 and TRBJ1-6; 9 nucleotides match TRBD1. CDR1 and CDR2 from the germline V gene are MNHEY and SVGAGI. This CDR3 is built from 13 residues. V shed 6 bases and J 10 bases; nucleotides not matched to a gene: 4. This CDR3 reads CASRGTGPSPLHF. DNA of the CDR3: TGTGCCAGCAGAGGGACAGGGCCCTCACCCCTCCACTTT.

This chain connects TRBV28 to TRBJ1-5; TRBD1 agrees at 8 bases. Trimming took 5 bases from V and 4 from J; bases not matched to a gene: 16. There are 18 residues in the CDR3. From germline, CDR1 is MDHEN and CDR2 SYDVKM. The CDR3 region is CASSALSVRGPRNQPQHF. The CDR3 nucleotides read TGTGCCAGCAGTGCCCTCTCGGTCAGGGGGCCTCGGAATCAGCCCCAGCATTTT.

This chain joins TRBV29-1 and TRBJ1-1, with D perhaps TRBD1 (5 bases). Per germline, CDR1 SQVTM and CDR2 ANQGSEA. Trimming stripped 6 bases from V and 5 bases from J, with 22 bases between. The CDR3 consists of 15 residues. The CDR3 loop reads CSVLPVERGWTEAFF. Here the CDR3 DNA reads TGCAGCGTGCTGCCCGTTGAGCGGGGGTGGACTGAAGCTTTCTTT.

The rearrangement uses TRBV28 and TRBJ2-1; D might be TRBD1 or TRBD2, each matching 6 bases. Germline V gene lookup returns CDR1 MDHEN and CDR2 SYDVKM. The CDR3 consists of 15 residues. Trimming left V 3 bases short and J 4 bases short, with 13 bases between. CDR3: CASSFGQGRYNEQFF. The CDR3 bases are TGTGCCAGCAGTTTCGGGCAGGGGAGGTACAATGAGCAGTTCTTC.

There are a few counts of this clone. The CDR3 DNA reads as TGTGCCAGCAGCCTTGCCGGGACAGGGGCCTACAATGAGCAGTTCTTC. The encoded protein is CASSLAGTGAYNEQFF. The genes are TRBV3-1 (or the pseudogene TRBV3-2) and TRBJ2-1; 10 nucleotides match TRBD1. This CDR3 comprises 16 residues. Looked up from germline, CDR1 is LGHDT and CDR2 is YNNKEL (reference sequence). J was trimmed by 2 bases and V by 4 bases; bases with no gene match: 5.

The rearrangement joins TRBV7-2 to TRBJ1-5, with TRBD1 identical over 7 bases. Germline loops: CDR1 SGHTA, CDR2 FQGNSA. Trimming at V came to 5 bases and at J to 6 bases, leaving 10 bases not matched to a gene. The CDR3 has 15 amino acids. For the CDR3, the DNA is TGTGCCAGCAGCCCAGAGGGGGCTGGGGGTCAGCCCCAGCATTTT. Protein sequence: CASSPEGAGGQPQHF.

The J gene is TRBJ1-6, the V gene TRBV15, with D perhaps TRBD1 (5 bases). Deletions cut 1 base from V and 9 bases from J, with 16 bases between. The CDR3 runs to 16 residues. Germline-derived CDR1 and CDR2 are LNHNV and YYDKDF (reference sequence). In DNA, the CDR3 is TGTGCCACCAGCAGAGCCACCGGGACGGGGGGTTCACCCCTCCACTTT. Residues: CATSRATGTGGSPLHF.

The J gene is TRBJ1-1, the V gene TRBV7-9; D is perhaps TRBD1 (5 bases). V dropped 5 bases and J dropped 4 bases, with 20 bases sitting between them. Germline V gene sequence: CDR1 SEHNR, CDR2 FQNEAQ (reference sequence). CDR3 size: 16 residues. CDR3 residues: CASSPTQGKVGTEAFF. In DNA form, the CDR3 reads TGTGCCAGCAGCCCAACTCAGGGCAAGGTGGGCACTGAAGCTTTCTTT. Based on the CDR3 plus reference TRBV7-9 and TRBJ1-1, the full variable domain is DTGVSQNPRHKITKRGQNVTFRCDPISEHNRLYWYRQTLGQGPEFLTYFQNEAQLEKSRLLSDRFSAERPKGSFSTLEIQRTEQGDSAMYLCASSPTQGKVGTEAFFGQGTRLTVV.

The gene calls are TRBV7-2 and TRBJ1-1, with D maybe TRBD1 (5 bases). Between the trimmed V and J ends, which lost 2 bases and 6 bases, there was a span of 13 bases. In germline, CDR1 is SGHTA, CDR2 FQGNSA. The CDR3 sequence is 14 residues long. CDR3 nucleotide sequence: TGTGCCAGCAGCTTAAGACCGGGGGAGGCTGAAGCTTTCTTT. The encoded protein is CASSLRPGEAEAFF.

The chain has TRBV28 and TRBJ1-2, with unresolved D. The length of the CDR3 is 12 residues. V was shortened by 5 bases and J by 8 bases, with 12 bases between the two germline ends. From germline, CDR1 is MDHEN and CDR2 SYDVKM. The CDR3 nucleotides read TGTGCCAGCAGTGACTACCGAGTAGGCTACACCTTC. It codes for CASSDYRVGYTF.

CDR3 sequence reads: CASGGSRETQYF. The DNA of the CDR3 is TGTGCCAGCGGAGGGTCGCGGGAGACCCAGTACTTC. The J gene is TRBJ2-5, the V gene TRBV2; weak D call: TRBD2 (6 bases). Trimming removed 8 bases at V and 5 bases at J, with 12 bases between. This CDR3 is built from 12 residues. Per the germline V gene, CDR1 is SNHLY and CDR2 is FYNNEI. Full variable domain (missing parts from reference TRBV2 and TRBJ2-5): EPEVTQTPSHQVTQMGQEVILRCVPISNHLYFYWYRQILGQKVEFLVSFYNNEISEKSEIFDDQFSVERPDGSNFTLKIRSTKLEDSAMYFCASGGSRETQYFGPGTRLLVL.

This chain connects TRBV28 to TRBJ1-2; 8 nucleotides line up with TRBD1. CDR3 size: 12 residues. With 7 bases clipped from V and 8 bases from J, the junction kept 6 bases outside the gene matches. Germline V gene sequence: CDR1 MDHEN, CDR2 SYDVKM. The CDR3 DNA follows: TGTGCCAGCACCGCAGGGGGCTTGGGCTACACCTTC. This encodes CASTAGGLGYTF.

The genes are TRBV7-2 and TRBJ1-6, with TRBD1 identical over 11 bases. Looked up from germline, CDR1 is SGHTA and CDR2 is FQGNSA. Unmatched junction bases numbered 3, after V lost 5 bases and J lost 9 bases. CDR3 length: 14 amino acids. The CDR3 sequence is CASSPGQGASPLHF. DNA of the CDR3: TGTGCCAGCAGCCCCGGACAGGGGGCTTCACCCCTCCACTTT.

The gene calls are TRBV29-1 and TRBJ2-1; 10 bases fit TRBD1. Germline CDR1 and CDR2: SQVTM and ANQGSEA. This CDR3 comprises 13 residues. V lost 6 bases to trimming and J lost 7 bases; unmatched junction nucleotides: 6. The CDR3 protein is CSVGGDRGNEQFF. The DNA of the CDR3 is TGCAGCGTGGGTGGGGACAGGGGTAATGAGCAGTTCTTC.

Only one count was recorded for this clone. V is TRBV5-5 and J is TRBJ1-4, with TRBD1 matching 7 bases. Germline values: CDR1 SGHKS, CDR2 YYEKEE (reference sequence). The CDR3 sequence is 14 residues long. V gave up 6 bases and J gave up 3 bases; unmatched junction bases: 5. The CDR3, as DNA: TGTGCCAGCAACATAGGGGGCTCTAATGAAAAACTGTTTTTT. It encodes CASNIGGSNEKLFF.

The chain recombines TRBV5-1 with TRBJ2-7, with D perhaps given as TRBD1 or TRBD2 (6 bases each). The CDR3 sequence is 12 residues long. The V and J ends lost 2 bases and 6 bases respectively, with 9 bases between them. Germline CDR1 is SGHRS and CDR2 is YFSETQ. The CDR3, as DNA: TGCGCCAGCAGCTTCCCGGGGGCCGAGCAGTACTTC. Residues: CASSFPGAEQYF.

Written as DNA, the CDR3 is TGTGCCACCAGCAGAGAATCGGGGAACTATGGCTACACCTTC. This translates into CATSRESGNYGYTF. The chain has TRBV15 and TRBJ1-2; D is unresolved. The V end lost 0 bases, the J end lost 2 bases, and 7 bases lay between the germline ends. Germline CDR1 reads LNHNV; CDR2 reads YYDKDF (reference sequence). This CDR3 spans 14 amino acids.

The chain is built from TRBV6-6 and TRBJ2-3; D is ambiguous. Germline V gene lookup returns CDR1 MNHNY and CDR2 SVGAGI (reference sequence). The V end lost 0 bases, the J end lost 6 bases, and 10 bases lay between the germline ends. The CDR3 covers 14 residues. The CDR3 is CASSYSGLGDTQYF. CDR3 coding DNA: TGTGCCAGCAGTTACTCAGGCTTAGGGGATACGCAGTATTTT.